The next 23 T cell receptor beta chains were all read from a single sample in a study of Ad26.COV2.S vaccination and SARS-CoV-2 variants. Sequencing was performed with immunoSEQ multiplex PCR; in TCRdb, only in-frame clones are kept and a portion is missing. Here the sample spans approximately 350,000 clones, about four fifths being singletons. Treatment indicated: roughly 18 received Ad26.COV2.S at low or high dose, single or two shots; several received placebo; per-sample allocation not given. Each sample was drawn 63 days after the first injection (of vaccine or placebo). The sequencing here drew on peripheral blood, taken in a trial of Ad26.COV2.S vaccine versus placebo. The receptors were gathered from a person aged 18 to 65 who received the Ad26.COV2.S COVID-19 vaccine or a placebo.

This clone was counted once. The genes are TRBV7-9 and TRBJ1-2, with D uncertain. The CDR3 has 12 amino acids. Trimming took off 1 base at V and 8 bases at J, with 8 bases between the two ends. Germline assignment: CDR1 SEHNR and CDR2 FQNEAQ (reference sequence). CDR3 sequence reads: CASSLDSEGYTF. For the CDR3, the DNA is TGTGCCAGCAGCTTAGATTCAGAGGGCTACACCTTC.

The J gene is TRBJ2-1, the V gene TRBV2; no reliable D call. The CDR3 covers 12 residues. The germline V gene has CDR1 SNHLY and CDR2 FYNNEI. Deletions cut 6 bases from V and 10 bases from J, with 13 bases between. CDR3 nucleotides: TGTGCCAGCAGCCGCCGTCCCAGGGAGCAGTTCTTC. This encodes CASSRRPREQFF.

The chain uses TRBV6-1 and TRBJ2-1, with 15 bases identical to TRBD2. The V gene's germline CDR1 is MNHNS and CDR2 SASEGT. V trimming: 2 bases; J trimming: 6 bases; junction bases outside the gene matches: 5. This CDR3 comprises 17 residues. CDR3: CASSEIWTSGRANEQFF. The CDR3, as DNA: TGTGCCAGCAGTGAAATATGGACTAGCGGGAGGGCCAATGAGCAGTTCTTC.

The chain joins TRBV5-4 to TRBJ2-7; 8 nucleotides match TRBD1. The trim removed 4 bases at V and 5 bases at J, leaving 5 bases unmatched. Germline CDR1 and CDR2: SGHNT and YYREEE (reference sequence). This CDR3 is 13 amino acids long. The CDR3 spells CASSGYRGNEQYF. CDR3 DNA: TGTGCCAGCAGCGGGTACAGGGGGAACGAGCAGTACTTC.

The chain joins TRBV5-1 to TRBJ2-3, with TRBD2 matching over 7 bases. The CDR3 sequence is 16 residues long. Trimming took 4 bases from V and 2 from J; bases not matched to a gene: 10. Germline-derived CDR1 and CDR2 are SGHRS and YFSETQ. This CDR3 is CASSPRTGTITDTQYF. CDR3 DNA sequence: TGCGCCAGCAGCCCCAGGACTGGGACTATCACAGATACGCAGTATTTT.

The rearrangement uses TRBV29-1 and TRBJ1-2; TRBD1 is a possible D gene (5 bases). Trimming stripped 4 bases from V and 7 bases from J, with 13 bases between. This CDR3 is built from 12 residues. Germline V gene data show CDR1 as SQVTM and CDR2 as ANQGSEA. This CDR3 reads CSVGGDLGGYTF. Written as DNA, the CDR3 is TGCAGCGTTGGGGGGGATCTAGGTGGCTACACCTTC.

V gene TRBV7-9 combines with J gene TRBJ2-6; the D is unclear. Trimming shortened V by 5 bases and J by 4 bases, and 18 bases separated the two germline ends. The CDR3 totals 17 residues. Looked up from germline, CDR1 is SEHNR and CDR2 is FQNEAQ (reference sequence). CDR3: CASSGAGRASGANVLTF. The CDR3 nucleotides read TGTGCCAGCAGCGGTGCCGGGCGCGCGTCCGGGGCCAACGTCCTGACTTTC.

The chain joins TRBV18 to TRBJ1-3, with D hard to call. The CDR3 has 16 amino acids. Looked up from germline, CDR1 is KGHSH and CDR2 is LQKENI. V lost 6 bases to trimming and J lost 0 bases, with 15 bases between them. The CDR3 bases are TGTGCCAGCTCCCTGGGGAGTCCTAGCTCTGGAAACACCATATATTTT. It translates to CASSLGSPSSGNTIYF.

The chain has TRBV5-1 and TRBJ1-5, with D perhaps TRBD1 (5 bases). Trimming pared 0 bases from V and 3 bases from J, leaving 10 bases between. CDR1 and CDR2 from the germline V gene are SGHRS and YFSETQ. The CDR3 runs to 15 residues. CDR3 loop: CASSLAGGFNQPQHF. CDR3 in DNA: TGCGCCAGCAGCTTGGCGGGGGGTTTCAATCAGCCCCAGCATTTT.

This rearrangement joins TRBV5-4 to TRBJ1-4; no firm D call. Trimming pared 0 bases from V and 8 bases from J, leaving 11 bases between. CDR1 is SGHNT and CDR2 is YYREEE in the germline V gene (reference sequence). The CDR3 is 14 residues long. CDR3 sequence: CASSLGLGEEKLFF. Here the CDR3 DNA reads TGTGCCAGCAGCTTGGGCCTCGGAGAGGAAAAACTGTTTTTT. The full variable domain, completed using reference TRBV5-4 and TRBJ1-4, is ETGVTQSPTHLIKTRGQQVTLRCSSQSGHNTVSWYQQALGQGPQFIFQYYREEENGRGNFPPRFSGLQFPNYSSELNVNALELDDSALYLCASSLGLGEEKLFFGSGTQLSVL.

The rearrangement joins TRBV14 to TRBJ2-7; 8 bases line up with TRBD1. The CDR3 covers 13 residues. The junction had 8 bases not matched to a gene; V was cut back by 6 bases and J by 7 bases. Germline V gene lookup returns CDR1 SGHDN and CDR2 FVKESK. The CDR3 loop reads CASSPRGLREQYF. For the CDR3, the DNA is TGTGCCAGCAGTCCCAGGGGGCTCCGGGAGCAGTACTTC.

CDR3 residues: CASQMIQGEQFF. For the CDR3, the DNA is TGTGCCAGCCAAATGATCCAGGGTGAGCAGTTCTTC. The chain employs TRBV7-9 and TRBJ2-1; TRBD1 is a possible D gene (5 bases). CDR3 length equals 12 residues. V lost 8 bases and J lost 9, with 14 bases in between. Germline V gene sequence: CDR1 SEHNR, CDR2 FQNEAQ (reference sequence).

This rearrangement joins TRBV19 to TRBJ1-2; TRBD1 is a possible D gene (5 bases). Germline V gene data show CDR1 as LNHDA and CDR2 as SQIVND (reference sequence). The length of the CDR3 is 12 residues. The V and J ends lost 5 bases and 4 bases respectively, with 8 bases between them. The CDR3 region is CASSLGGYGYTF. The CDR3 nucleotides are TGTGCCAGTAGTTTGGGGGGCTATGGCTACACCTTC.

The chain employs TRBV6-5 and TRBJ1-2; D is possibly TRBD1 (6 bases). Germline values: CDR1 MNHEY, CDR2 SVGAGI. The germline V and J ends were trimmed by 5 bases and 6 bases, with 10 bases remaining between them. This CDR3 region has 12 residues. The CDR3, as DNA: TGTGCCAGCAGTAAACAGGGAAATGGCTACACCTTC. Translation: CASSKQGNGYTF.

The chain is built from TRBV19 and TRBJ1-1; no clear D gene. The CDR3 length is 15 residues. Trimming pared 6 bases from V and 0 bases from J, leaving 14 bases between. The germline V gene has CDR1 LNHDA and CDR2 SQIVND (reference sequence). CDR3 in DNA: TGTGCCAGTAGCGGAGAGGGAACCATGAACACTGAAGCTTTCTTT. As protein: CASSGEGTMNTEAFF. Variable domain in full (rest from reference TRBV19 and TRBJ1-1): DGGITQSPKYLFRKEGQNVTLSCEQNLNHDAMYWYRQDPGQGLRLIYYSQIVNDFQKGDIAEGYSVSREKKESFPLTVTSAQKNPTAFYLCASSGEGTMNTEAFFGQGTRLTVV.

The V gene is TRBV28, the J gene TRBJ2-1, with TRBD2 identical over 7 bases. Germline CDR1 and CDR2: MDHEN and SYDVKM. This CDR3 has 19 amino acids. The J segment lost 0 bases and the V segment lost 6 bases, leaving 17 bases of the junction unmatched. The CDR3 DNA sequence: TGTGCCAGCAGCTCCACCCCAACGACTAAGCGGGACTCCTACAATGAGCAGTTCTTC. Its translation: CASSSTPTTKRDSYNEQFF.

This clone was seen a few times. CDR3 bases: TGTGCCAGCAGTTTAGCGCGGACTGCAACTAAGTTCTTC. Translated, it gives CASSLARTATKFF. The J gene is TRBJ2-1, the V gene TRBV12-3 or TRBV12-4, with D tentatively TRBD2 (5 bases). CDR3 length: 13 amino acids. V was cut by 0 bases and J by 14 bases, with 14 bases left in between.

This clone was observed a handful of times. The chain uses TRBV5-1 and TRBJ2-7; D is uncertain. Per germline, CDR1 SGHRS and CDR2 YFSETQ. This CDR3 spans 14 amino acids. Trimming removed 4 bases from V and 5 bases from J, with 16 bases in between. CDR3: CASSGRTHENEQYF. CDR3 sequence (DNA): TGCGCCAGCAGCGGCCGGACGCACGAGAACGAGCAGTACTTC.

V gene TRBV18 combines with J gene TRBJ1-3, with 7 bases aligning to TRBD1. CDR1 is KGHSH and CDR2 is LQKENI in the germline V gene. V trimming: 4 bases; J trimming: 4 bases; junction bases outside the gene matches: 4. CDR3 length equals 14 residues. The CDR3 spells CASSLGQSGNTIYF. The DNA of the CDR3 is TGTGCCAGCTCACTGGGACAGTCCGGAAACACCATATATTTT.

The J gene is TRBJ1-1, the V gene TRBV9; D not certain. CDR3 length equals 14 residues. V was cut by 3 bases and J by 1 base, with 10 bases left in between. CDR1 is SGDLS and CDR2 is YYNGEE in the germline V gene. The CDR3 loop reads CASSARASNTEAFF. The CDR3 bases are TGTGCCAGCAGCGCAAGAGCATCGAACACTGAAGCTTTCTTT.

The CDR3 region is CASSPLDVNQPQHF. The CDR3 DNA sequence: TGTGCCAGCAGTCCCCTCGATGTCAATCAGCCCCAGCATTTT. The V gene is TRBV27, the J gene TRBJ1-5; D gene unclear. Trimming left V 5 bases short and J 3 bases short, with 11 bases between. The CDR3 has 14 amino acids. Germline lookup yields CDR1 MNHEY and CDR2 SMNVEV (reference sequence).

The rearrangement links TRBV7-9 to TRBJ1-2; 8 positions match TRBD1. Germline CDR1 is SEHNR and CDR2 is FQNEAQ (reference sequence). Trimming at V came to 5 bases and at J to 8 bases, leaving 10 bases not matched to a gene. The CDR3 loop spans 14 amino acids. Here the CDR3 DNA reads TGTGCCAGCAGCGCCGGACAGGGCCCTCGAGGCTACACCTTC. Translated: CASSAGQGPRGYTF.

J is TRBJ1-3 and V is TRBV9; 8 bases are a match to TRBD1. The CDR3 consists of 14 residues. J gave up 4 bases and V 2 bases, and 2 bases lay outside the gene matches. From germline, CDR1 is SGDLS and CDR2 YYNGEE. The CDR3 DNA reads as TGTGCCAGCAGCGTCAGGGGGCTAGGAAACACCATATATTTT. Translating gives CASSVRGLGNTIYF.